Listed here is a single T cell receptor (beta chain). Its antigen remains unidentified. Qualities for individual bases were not recorded, and no much larger clone is one base off. TCRbeta CDR3 regions were amplified from genomic DNA by means of the immunoSEQ Assay, a bias-controlled multiplex PCR. The original methods were these. The number of nucleated cells in each sample was estimated by amplification of reference gene primers within the assay. Sequence reads were collapsed and filtered to measure the absolute abundance of every unique TCRbeta CDR3 rearrangement. For each sample, productive Simpson clonality was calculated by taking the square root of Simpson's diversity index across productive rearrangements. TCRdb mirrors the immuneACCESS table, restricted to in-frame sequences. Some clones are absent from its copies; in checked studies, under half trace to an unresolved V gene, and the reason for the others is unknown. That table supplies the V and J calls and clone size; D and trimming were determined from the DNA. The sample table holds about 400,000 clones, of which 80% to 90% were seen once. The ten top clones hold around 1.3% of the sample.

The sample is drawn from a study of blood T cell repertoires in COVID-19 (dated by TCRdb to 2020 to 2022). Background for the entire study: Samples covering the acute and convalescent phases of COVID-19 were provided by collaborators in the United States, Italy and Spain. The material from the prospective study consisted of cDNA or gDNA derived from T cells, B-cell-depleted T cells, or PBMCs. Deeply sampled blood TCRbeta repertoires from subjects exposed to, actively infected with, or recovered from COVID-19 were included in the dataset. The repertoires were released in a freely available public database meant as a resource for research on the immune response to SARS-CoV-2. The samples were drawn from two sources: the first 160 participants of the ongoing ImmuneRACE study, and over 1,000 subjects contributed by 6 global collaborators. The sample metadata nearly always contained a de-identified subject ID, COVID-19 status, age in years and sex. HLA class I and class II types, where available, came from metadata supplied by the sample provider rather than from assay-based typing.

Each collaborating institution followed its own protocols to collect whole blood in K2EDTA tubes. For TCRbeta analysis, collaborators shipped samples in one of three forms: frozen whole blood, isolated PBMCs, or DNA extracted from either of those sample types. As encoded in the germline V gene, CDR1 is SGDLS while CDR2 is YYNGEE. From cysteine to phenylalanine, the CDR3 is 14 amino acids long. CDR3 DNA only is kept here, 42 bases in frame from base 1. Clipping removes 3 bases from V and 1 base from J, with 0 as the unmatched junction base count. Study-wide conclusions, independent of this receptor: Clinical and demographic metadata were provided uncurated, with the amount varying by source and participant.

The sample taken for sequencing was peripheral blood. The TCR sequence derives from a man aged 35-49 years with acute or convalescent COVID-19. This chain joins TRBV9 to TRBJ1-1; TRBD1 matches 10 bases in the middle. The DNA is as follows: TGTGCCAGCAGCGGGGACAGGGGGAACACTGAAGCTTTCTTT. The translation is CASSGDRGNTEAFF.